This T cell receptor beta chain was sequenced in a study of vaccination and CD4 T cells after COVID-19. From germline, CDR1 is SGHVS and CDR2 FNYEAQ. J lost 3 bases, V lost 4 bases, and 5 bases had no gene match. This CDR3 spans 15 amino acids. With regard to this clonotype: What it binds is not known.

The Oncomine TCR Beta short-read assay sequenced DNA from cultured CD4+ T cells. One entry per CDR3 protein, called by TCRdb with MiXCR from the PCR reads. The sample contains 6,600 or so distinct CDR3 sequences, approximately 32% of which appear only once. As for treatment: approximately 11-day PBMC culture with coronavirus spike peptide pools or control peptides (ViraFEST assay). This rearrangement joins TRBV7-6 to TRBJ2-1; 8 nucleotides align to TRBD2. The sequence derives from a human donor who had recovered from COVID-19. Material: CD4+ T cells from blood, cultured in vitro, obtained after SARS-CoV-2 vaccination. CDR3 nucleotide sequence: TGTGCCAGCAGCTCAAGCGGGGGCCACTACAATGAGCAGTTCTTC. Its protein is CASSSSGGHYNEQFF. The full variable domain, in which reference TRBV7-6 and TRBJ2-1 provide the parts outside the CDR3, is GAGVSQSPRYKVTKRGQDVALRCDPISGHVSLYWYRQALGQGPEFLTYFNYEAQQDKSGLPNDRFSAERPEGSISTLTIQRTEQRDSAMYRCASSSSGGHYNEQFFGPGTRLTVL.